This TCR beta chain was identified in a study of PD-L1 blockade in urothelial cancer. There are 14 residues in the CDR3. Germline V CDR1 and CDR2: MNHEY, SMNVEV (reference sequence). The V segment lost 6 bases and the J segment 7 bases; nucleotides outside the gene matches: 5. TCRdb's table, derived via immunoSEQ multiplex PCR, lists solely in-frame clones and lacks some. The sample carries 40,000 or so clones, 81% recorded once. For each patient, 1 to 8 samples were obtained, pretreatment and on-treatment. The sequence was obtained from a man between 65 and 79 years old with urothelial cancer. Source: PBMCs, taken around atezolizumab (anti-PD-L1) treatment. The chain combines TRBV27 with TRBJ2-4; 11 bases line up with TRBD1. The CDR3 region has the DNA TGTGCCAGCAGCCCCCGGGACAGGGGGAACATTCAGTACTTC. It translates to CASSPRDRGNIQYF.